This T cell receptor beta chain emerged from a study of shared T cell receptors in the human thymus. The length of the CDR3 is 17 residues. V lost 4 bases, J lost 5 bases, and 12 bases stayed unmatched. CDR1 SGHRS and CDR2 YFSETQ come from the germline V gene. The table came from immunoSEQ multiplex PCR; TCRdb's copy has only in-frame clones and leaves some out. The sample holds hundreds of thousands of clones, around 87% seen once. The sample was also reused in another study, on human thymus T cells. That report adds: All donors were healthy Finnish infants who were undergoing corrective surgery to treat congenital heart defects. Resections were taken during corrective heart surgery, and the thymus tissue came from these. Across thymic and blood repertoires, the usage of V and J genes appeared to be biased. A high degree of thymic repertoire overlap among unrelated individuals was reported in related research.

This chain connects TRBV5-1 to TRBJ2-1; TRBD2 agrees at 10 bases. The sequenced sample was thymocytes. The receptor comes from a boy younger than two with a congenital heart defect. The CDR3 DNA follows: TGCGCCAGCAGCACAAAAACCGGGACTAGCGTGAACAATGAGCAGTTCTTC. Amino acid sequence: CASSTKTGTSVNNEQFF.